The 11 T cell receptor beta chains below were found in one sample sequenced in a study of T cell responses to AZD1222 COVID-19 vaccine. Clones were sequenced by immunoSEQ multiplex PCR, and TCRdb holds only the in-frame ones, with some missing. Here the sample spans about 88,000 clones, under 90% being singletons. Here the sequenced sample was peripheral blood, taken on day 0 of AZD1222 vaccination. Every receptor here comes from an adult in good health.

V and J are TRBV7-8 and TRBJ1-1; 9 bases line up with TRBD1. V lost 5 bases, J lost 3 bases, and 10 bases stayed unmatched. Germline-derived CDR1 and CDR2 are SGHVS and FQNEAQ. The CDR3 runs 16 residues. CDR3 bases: TGTGCCAGCAGCCCCTCACCGGGACAGGGTGACACTGAAGCTTTCTTT. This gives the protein CASSPSPGQGDTEAFF.

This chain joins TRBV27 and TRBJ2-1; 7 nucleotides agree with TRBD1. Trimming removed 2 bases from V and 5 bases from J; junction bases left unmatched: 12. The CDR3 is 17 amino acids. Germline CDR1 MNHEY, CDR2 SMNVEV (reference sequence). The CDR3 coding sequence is TGTGCCAGCAGTTTAGGATGGGGACAGCGACCGAACAATGAGCAGTTCTTC. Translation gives CASSLGWGQRPNNEQFF.

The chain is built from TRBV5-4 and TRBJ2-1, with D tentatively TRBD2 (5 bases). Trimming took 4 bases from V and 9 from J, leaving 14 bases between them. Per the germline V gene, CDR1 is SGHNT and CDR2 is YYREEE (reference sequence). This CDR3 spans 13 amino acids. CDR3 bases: TGTGCCAGCAGCGTGACCGTTCGGGGTGAGCAGTTCTTC. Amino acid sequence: CASSVTVRGEQFF.

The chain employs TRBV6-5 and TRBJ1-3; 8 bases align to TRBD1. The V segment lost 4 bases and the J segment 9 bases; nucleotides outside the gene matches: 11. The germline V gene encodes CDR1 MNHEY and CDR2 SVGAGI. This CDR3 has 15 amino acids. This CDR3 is CASSLRGTGRGTIYF. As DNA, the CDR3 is TGTGCCAGCAGTTTGCGCGGGACAGGCCGCGGCACCATATATTTT.

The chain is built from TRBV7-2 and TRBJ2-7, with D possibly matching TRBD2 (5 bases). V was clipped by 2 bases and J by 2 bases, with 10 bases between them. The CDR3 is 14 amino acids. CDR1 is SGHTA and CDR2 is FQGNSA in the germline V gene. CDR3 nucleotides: TGTGCCAGCAGCTTATTGGGGAGTACCTACGAGCAGTACTTC. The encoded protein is CASSLLGSTYEQYF.

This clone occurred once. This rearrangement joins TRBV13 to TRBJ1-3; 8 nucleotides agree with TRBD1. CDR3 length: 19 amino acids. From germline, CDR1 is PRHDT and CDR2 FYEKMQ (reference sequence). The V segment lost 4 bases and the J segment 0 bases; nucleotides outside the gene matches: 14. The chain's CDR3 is CASSSLPPNTGGSGNTIYF. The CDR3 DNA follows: TGTGCCAGCAGCTCACTCCCCCCCAACACAGGGGGCTCTGGAAACACCATATATTTT.

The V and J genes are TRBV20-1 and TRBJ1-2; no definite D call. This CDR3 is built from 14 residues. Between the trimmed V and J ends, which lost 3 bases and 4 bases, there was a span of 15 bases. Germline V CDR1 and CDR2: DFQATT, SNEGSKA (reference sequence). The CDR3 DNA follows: TGCAGTGCTAGTCCTTCCGGGAACTCCTATGGCTACACCTTC. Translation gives CSASPSGNSYGYTF.

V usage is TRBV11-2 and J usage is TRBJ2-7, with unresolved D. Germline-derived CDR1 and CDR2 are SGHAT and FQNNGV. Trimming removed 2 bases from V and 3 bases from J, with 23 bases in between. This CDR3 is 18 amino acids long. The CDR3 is CASSLLMTGFTGFYEQYF. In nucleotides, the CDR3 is TGTGCCAGCAGCTTATTGATGACCGGGTTTACGGGTTTCTACGAGCAGTACTTC. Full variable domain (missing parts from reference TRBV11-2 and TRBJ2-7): EAGVAQSPRYKIIEKRQSVAFWCNPISGHATLYWYQQILGQGPKLLIQFQNNGVVDDSQLPKDRFSAERLKGVDSTLKIQPAKLEDSAVYLCASSLLMTGFTGFYEQYFGPGTRLTVT.

The CDR3 sequence is CASRFRTGSYEQYF. In DNA form, the CDR3 reads TGTGCCAGCCGCTTTAGGACAGGGTCCTACGAGCAGTACTTC. The chain recombines TRBV19 with TRBJ2-7; TRBD1 matches 8 bases. The germline gives CDR1 LNHDA, CDR2 SQIVND (reference sequence). CDR3 length: 14 residues. Germline trimming cut 9 bases from V and 1 base from J; bases unmatched to any gene: 8. Variable domain in full (rest from reference TRBV19 and TRBJ2-7): DGGITQSPKYLFRKEGQNVTLSCEQNLNHDAMYWYRQDPGQGLRLIYYSQIVNDFQKGDIAEGYSVSREKKESFPLTVTSAQKNPTAFYLCASRFRTGSYEQYFGPGTRLTVT.

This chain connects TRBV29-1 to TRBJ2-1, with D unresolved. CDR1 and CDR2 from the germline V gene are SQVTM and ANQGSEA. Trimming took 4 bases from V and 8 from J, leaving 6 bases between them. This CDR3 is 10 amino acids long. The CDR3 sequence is CSVASHEQFF. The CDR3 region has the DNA TGCAGCGTTGCCAGCCATGAGCAGTTCTTC.

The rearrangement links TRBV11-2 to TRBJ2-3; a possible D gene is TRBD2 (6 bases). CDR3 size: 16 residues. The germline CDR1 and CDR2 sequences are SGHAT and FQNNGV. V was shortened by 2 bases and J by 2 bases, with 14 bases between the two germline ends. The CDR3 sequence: CASSLPSGLDTDTQYF. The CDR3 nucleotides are TGTGCCAGCAGCTTACCAAGCGGGTTGGACACAGATACGCAGTATTTT.